This is a list of T cell receptor beta chains from one sample in a study of blood T cell repertoires in COVID-19. The method was immunoSEQ multiplex PCR; TCRdb's version includes in-frame clones alone and lacks a portion of them. This sample has around 140,000 clones, with about 88% found just once. The sequencing input was PBMCs or T cells enriched from blood (not recorded which). The receptors derive from a middle-aged man with acute COVID-19. The CDR3 runs from the conserved cysteine through the conserved F or W. For some rows the clone size is stated as once, few or many, or as a class when expanded; others skip it.

size	J	V	CDR3
.	TRBJ1-6	TRBV18	CASSPPHGSPLHF
.	TRBJ2-7	TRBV5-1	CASSLGLASEQYF
.	TRBJ1-3	TRBV23-1	CASGDRATRDGNTIYF
.	TRBJ1-5	TRBV18	CASSPTGDRSQPQHF
.	TRBJ1-2	TRBV6-6	CASSPGTGSGGYTF
once	TRBJ1-6	TRBV5-6	CASSLAGALHF
.	TRBJ1-2	TRBV25-1	CASSEPGGWGNYGYTF
once	TRBJ2-5	TRBV11-1	CASSLGLGETQYF
.	TRBJ1-2	TRBV2	CASGSQGRGKNGYTF
.	TRBJ2-7	TRBV2	CASSTVREQYF
.	TRBJ1-5	TRBV3-1/TRBV3-2	CASSQISGGLSNQPQHF
.	TRBJ2-3	TRBV28	CASNSNPGGTQYF
.	TRBJ1-5	TRBV6-1	CASSEWSDQPQHF
.	TRBJ2-7	TRBV19	CASSADGSYEQYF
.	TRBJ1-5	TRBV28	CASTVGTGANQPQHF
.	TRBJ2-2	TRBV6-5	CASTRSRNTGELFF
.	TRBJ1-1	TRBV29-1	CSVGQGARAFF
.	TRBJ2-7	TRBV18	CASSPSGTLTYEQYF
.	TRBJ2-1	TRBV5-6	CASSFPQGGNEQFF
.	TRBJ1-6	TRBV14	CASSQEAGSSPLHF
.	TRBJ1-5	TRBV15	CATSRDRGTGQPQHF
.	TRBJ1-2	TRBV7-2	CASSPGQGFYGYTF
.	TRBJ1-2	TRBV21-1	CASSISRWAGGYTF
.	TRBJ2-2	TRBV19	CASMGPGTNTGELFF
.	TRBJ2-1	TRBV5-1	CASSLGQGMGNEQFF
once	TRBJ2-3	TRBV5-4	CASSLDYLGTDTQYF
.	TRBJ2-7	TRBV6-5	CASSYSRGQGTYEQYF
.	TRBJ2-3	TRBV7-9	CASSYWTESTDTQYF
.	TRBJ2-7	TRBV11-2	CASSSLAGGPGQYF
.	TRBJ2-1	TRBV19	CASSIGQVGSYNEQFF
.	TRBJ1-5	TRBV2	CASRGEYNQPQHF
.	TRBJ1-2	TRBV19	CASRTPGQTYGYTF
.	TRBJ1-1	TRBV27	CASIPPGEGTEAFF
.	TRBJ1-6	TRBV7-3	CASSSDRDGSPLHF
.	TRBJ2-7	TRBV7-9	CASSPQGDEQYF
few	TRBJ1-1	TRBV7-9	CASSLGGGSPEAFF
.	TRBJ2-1	TRBV6-5	CASSYSGMGEQFF
.	TRBJ2-4	TRBV21-1	CASSNLVGEGIRLAKNIQYF
.	TRBJ2-3	TRBV11-1	CASSYRPGSTDTQYF
.	TRBJ1-1	TRBV7-9	CASSLPTDPSRAFF
.	TRBJ1-4	TRBV19	CASSETGTTNEKLFF
.	TRBJ2-1	TRBV6-5	CASISNPLAGEQFF
.	TRBJ2-3	TRBV7-9	CASSAIGQGASDTQYF
.	TRBJ2-7	TRBV7-9	CASSPAGGWGEQYF
.	TRBJ1-1	TRBV7-9	CASSLRSQGGTEAFF
.	TRBJ1-6	TRBV27	CASSSDRGLLGSPLHF